These T cell receptor beta chains were read from a single sample in a study of cytomegalovirus exposure and HLA in healthy donors. The data were produced by immunoSEQ multiplex PCR, yet TCRdb's version contains in-frame clones alone and is incomplete. The table includes more than 100,000 clones, 60% to 85% detected once. The sequencing input was PBMCs. The receptors shown here come from a female donor in good health and CMV-seropositive. Each CDR3 is given with its conserved first and last residue. The D gene is left open where the match is weak. Where a row states a size, it is once, few, many or the class of an expanded clone; other rows omit it.

>TRBV7-9|.|.|TRBJ2-7
CASSLHFKSYEQYF
TGTGCCAGCAGCTTACACTTCAAATCCTACGAGCAGTACTTC
>TRBV28|TRBD1|.|TRBJ1-6
CASSFSRQGSSPLHF
TGTGCCAGCAGTTTTTCCAGACAGGGATCCTCACCCCTCCACTTT
>TRBV5-5|.|.|TRBJ1-1
CASSSGTLNTEAFF
TGTGCCAGCAGCTCCGGGACACTGAACACTGAAGCTTTCTTT
>TRBV6-5|TRBD1|.|TRBJ1-4
CASSYSQGSGKLFF
TGTGCCAGCAGTTACTCACAGGGGTCCGGAAAACTGTTTTTT
>TRBV11-2|.|.|TRBJ1-1
CASSLQGTVGAFF
TGTGCCAGCAGCTTACAGGGAACTGTGGGGGCTTTCTTT
>TRBV18|.|.|TRBJ1-2
CASSSGYPLWNGYTF
TGTGCCAGCTCATCGGGTTACCCCTTATGGAATGGCTACACCTTC
>TRBV7-3|TRBD1|.|TRBJ1-1
CASSPGDRGRLNTEAFF
TGTGCCAGCAGCCCTGGGGACAGGGGGAGATTGAACACTGAAGCTTTCTTT
>TRBV6-1|.|.|TRBJ1-2
CASSDHDRLGYTF
TGTGCCAGCAGTGACCACGATAGACTTGGCTACACCTTC
>TRBV2|.|.|TRBJ2-7
CATTRGSNRNTSYEQYF
TGTGCCACCACACGGGGATCCAACCGGAACACCTCCTACGAGCAGTACTTC
>TRBV4-2|.|.|TRBJ2-7
CASSRDSGLGGYEQYF
TGTGCCAGCAGCCGCGATAGCGGACTGGGCGGTTACGAGCAGTACTTC
>TRBV7-7|TRBD1|once|TRBJ2-3
CASSKGTAPTDTQYF
TGTGCCAGCAGTAAAGGGACAGCCCCCACAGATACGCAGTATTTT
>TRBV11-2|TRBD1|.|TRBJ1-4
CASSDDRVNEKLFF
TGTGCCAGCAGCGACGACAGGGTCAATGAAAAACTGTTTTTT
>TRBV29-1|TRBD2|.|TRBJ2-7
CSVEGAGFYEQYF
TGCAGCGTGGAGGGAGCGGGATTCTACGAGCAGTACTTC
>TRBV29-1|.|few|TRBJ1-2
CSVVAGDYGYTF
TGCAGCGTTGTAGCAGGGGACTATGGCTACACCTTC
>TRBV5-1|.|.|TRBJ2-7
CASSLMRAGGEQYF
TGCGCCAGCAGCTTGATGAGGGCAGGGGGGGAGCAGTACTTC
>TRBV5-6|TRBD1|.|TRBJ1-6
CASTPGQGVSPLHF
TGTGCCAGCACCCCGGGACAGGGAGTTTCACCCCTCCACTTT
>TRBV7-2|TRBD1|.|TRBJ2-7
CASSLVGQGTGYEQYF
TGTGCCAGCAGCTTAGTGGGACAGGGGACAGGGTACGAGCAGTACTTC
>TRBV15|.|few|TRBJ1-2
CATSRPRENYGYTF
TGTGCCACCAGCCGTCCCAGGGAAAACTATGGCTACACCTTC
>TRBV5-4|TRBD2|.|TRBJ2-1
CASSFLAGGRNEQFF
TGTGCCAGCAGCTTCTTAGCGGGAGGGAGGAATGAGCAGTTCTTC
>TRBV4-1|.|.|TRBJ1-2
CASSQVRGDGYTF
TGCGCCAGCAGCCAAGTCAGGGGAGATGGCTACACCTTC
>TRBV5-1|.|few|TRBJ1-5
CASSPGSGNQPQHF
TGCGCCAGCAGCCCGGGGAGTGGCAATCAGCCCCAGCATTTT
>TRBV5-1|TRBD2|once|TRBJ2-1
CASSFQLAGVSYNEQFF
TGCGCCAGCAGCTTCCAACTAGCGGGGGTCTCCTACAATGAGCAGTTCTTC
>TRBV10-3|TRBD1|.|TRBJ1-1
CAIGNRGDTEAFF
TGTGCCATCGGGAACAGGGGAGACACTGAAGCTTTCTTT
>TRBV27|.|.|TRBJ2-2
CASNPLGGPGELFF
TGTGCCAGCAATCCCCTCGGGGGACCCGGGGAGCTGTTTTTT
>TRBV5-6|.|.|TRBJ2-3
CASSPKNRADTQYF
TGTGCCAGCAGCCCGAAAAACAGGGCAGATACGCAGTATTTT
>TRBV5-6|TRBD1|.|TRBJ1-4
CASSQTGGDEKLFF
TGTGCCAGCAGTCAGACAGGGGGTGATGAAAAACTGTTTTTT
>TRBV11-2|TRBD1|.|TRBJ1-1
CASSLAQGEAFF
TGTGCCAGCAGCTTAGCACAGGGGGAAGCTTTCTTT
>TRBV5-6|.|.|TRBJ1-1
CASSLLSGASRTEAFF
TGTGCCAGCAGCTTGCTTTCCGGAGCGTCACGCACTGAAGCTTTCTTT
>TRBV6-1|TRBD2|.|TRBJ2-7
CATGLAASYEQYF
TGTGCTACGGGACTAGCGGCCTCCTACGAGCAGTACTTC
>TRBV2|TRBD1|.|TRBJ2-3
CASKDRGSTDTQYF
TGTGCCAGCAAAGACAGGGGGAGCACAGATACGCAGTATTTT
>TRBV7-6|.|.|TRBJ2-1
CASSLVAGEQFF
TGTGCCAGCAGCTTAGTGGCGGGGGAGCAGTTCTTC
>TRBV30|TRBD2|.|TRBJ2-7
CAWRLKRLAVYEQYF
TGTGCCTGGAGATTAAAGAGACTAGCGGTTTACGAGCAGTACTTC
>TRBV28|TRBD1|once|TRBJ2-7
CASSLGTGRYEQYF
TGTGCCAGCAGTTTAGGGACAGGGAGGTACGAGCAGTACTTC
>TRBV15|.|few|TRBJ2-5
CATSRGASEYQETQYF
TGTGCCACCAGCAGAGGGGCTAGCGAGTACCAAGAGACCCAGTACTTC
>TRBV5-6|TRBD1|.|TRBJ2-7
CASRETGGDPYEQYF
TGTGCCAGCAGGGAGACAGGGGGCGATCCCTACGAGCAGTACTTC